What follows describes a single T cell receptor (beta chain). Its target is unknown. In the case of roughly five patients, the CD4+ cells were sorted into CD25+CD127- cells. Sorting separated CD4+ and CD8+ T cells out of PBMCs. Extracted RNA was reverse transcribed, and the resulting cDNA served as sequencing template. The assay was immunoSEQ multiplex PCR, and TCRdb's table has in-frame clones only and misses some. This sample has about 37,000 clones; less than 55% occur once, and the top ten carry approximately 2%. The data were taken from a study of CD8+ T cells in alopecia areata. Study observations and caveats: Scalp samples also yield sequences of resident alphabeta T cells from normal skin.

Sequenced: CD4+ Tregs sorted from blood. The sequence came from a human donor with alopecia areata.

The CDR3 DNA follows: TGTGCCAGCAAGCCCAGGGGGAACACTGAAGCTTTCTTT. Its translation: CASKPRGNTEAFF. The rearrangement joins TRBV6-1 to TRBJ1-1, with D possibly TRBD1 on 6 matching bases. The V gene lost 7 bases and the J gene lost 1 base, with 10 bases spanning the gap. The CDR3 sequence is 13 residues long. The V gene's germline CDR1 is MNHNS and CDR2 SASEGT.